The rows below give T cell receptor beta chains drawn from one sample of a study of vaccination effects on CD4 cells after COVID-19. These receptors are not linked to any known antigen. Assay: immunoSEQ multiplex PCR; the TCRdb copy retains only in-frame clones and omits some. The profile shows under 70,000 clones, 74% of them singletons. Material: CD4+ T cells from PBMCs cultured without peptide, obtained after COVID-19 vaccination. The receptors derive from a human donor who received a COVID-19 vaccine. Each CDR3 is given with its conserved first and last residue. The D gene is left open where the match is weak. Where a row states a size, it is once, few, many or the class of an expanded clone; other rows omit it.

J | D | length | V | size | CDR3 | DNA
TRBJ1-3 | . | 15 | TRBV28 | once | CASSSGGTAGNTIYF | TGTGCCAGCAGTTCGGGGGGGACGGCTGGAAACACCATATATTTT
TRBJ1-6 | . | 13 | TRBV10-2 | few | CASKRWQNSPLHF | TGCGCCAGCAAAAGATGGCAGAATTCACCCCTCCACTTT
TRBJ2-3 | TRBD1 | 14 | TRBV5-5 | . | CASSAVVGTGTQYF | TGTGCCAGCAGCGCGGTCGTCGGGACAGGGACGCAGTATTTT
TRBJ1-2 | TRBD1 | 13 | TRBV28 | . | CASSEGQAAGYTF | TGTGCCAGCAGTGAGGGACAGGCGGCCGGCTACACCTTC
TRBJ2-3 | . | 18 | TRBV18 | . | CASSPSRVPGSYGDTQYF | TGTGCCAGCTCACCAAGCAGGGTTCCGGGGTCGTACGGAGATACGCAGTATTTT
TRBJ1-3 | . | 16 | TRBV5-6 | . | CASSFGGGRQGNTIYF | TGTGCCAGCAGCTTCGGGGGGGGCCGACAGGGAAACACCATATATTTT
TRBJ1-2 | TRBD1 | 15 | TRBV7-8 | . | CASSSPTGVVYGYTF | TGTGCCAGCAGCTCACCGACAGGGGTTGTCTATGGCTACACCTTC
TRBJ1-4 | TRBD1 | 11 | TRBV29-1 | . | CSGLWDRGRFF | TGCAGCGGACTTTGGGACAGGGGTCGGTTTTTT
TRBJ2-5 | . | 14 | TRBV4-2 | few | CASSQEVAQETQYF | TGTGCCAGCAGCCAAGAAGTTGCACAAGAGACCCAGTACTTC
TRBJ1-5 | . | 18 | TRBV19 | . | CASSSGKQRWGSNQPQHF | TGTGCCAGTAGTAGCGGGAAACAGCGCTGGGGTAGCAATCAGCCCCAGCATTTT
TRBJ1-3 | . | 16 | TRBV7-9 | . | CASSLALGVSGNTIYF | TGTGCCAGCAGCTTAGCTTTGGGTGTCTCTGGAAACACCATATATTTT
TRBJ1-5 | . | 15 | TRBV2 | . | CASRGDSYSNQPQHF | TGTGCCAGCAGGGGAGACAGTTATAGCAATCAGCCCCAGCATTTT
TRBJ2-3 | . | 14 | TRBV19 | . | CASSTPLFTDTQYF | TGTGCCAGTAGTACCCCCCTCTTCACAGATACGCAGTATTTT
TRBJ2-1 | . | 15 | TRBV27 | . | CASSPRRDSYNEQFF | TGTGCCAGCAGTCCGCGGCGGGACTCCTACAATGAGCAGTTCTTC
TRBJ2-3 | TRBD2 | 17 | TRBV5-5 | . | CASSARRAGGSTDTQYF | TGTGCCAGCAGCGCCCGGCGGGCGGGGGGAAGCACAGATACGCAGTATTTT
TRBJ1-6 | . | 16 | TRBV4-1 | . | CASSHPSRGADSPLHF | TGCGCCAGCAGCCATCCCTCGAGAGGGGCTGATTCACCCCTCCACTTT
TRBJ1-6 | TRBD1 | 16 | TRBV2 | . | CASNRDSEISNSPLHF | TGTGCCAGCAATAGGGACAGTGAAATAAGTAATTCACCCCTCCACTTT
TRBJ1-2 | . | 14 | TRBV3-1/TRBV3-2 | few | CASSQGNLVGGYTF | TGTGCCAGCAGCCAAGGGAACCTCGTTGGTGGCTACACCTTC
TRBJ2-5 | . | 13 | TRBV18 | . | CASSRESQETQYF | TGTGCCAGCTCACGGGAGTCCCAAGAGACCCAGTACTTC
TRBJ2-3 | . | 16 | TRBV5-1 | once | CASSLGGTTSTDTQYF | TGCGCCAGCAGCTTGGGGGGCACGACTAGCACAGATACGCAGTATTTT
TRBJ1-4 | . | 15 | TRBV6-5 | few | CASSPSYATNEKLFF | TGTGCCAGCAGTCCCTCGTATGCAACTAATGAAAAACTGTTTTTT
TRBJ1-1 | . | 14 | TRBV5-1 | few | CASSLEDMNTEAFF | TGCGCCAGCAGCTTGGAAGATATGAACACTGAAGCTTTCTTT
TRBJ1-2 | . | 14 | TRBV19 | . | CASSIGGTNYGYTF | TGTGCCAGTAGTATCGGGGGAACTAACTATGGCTACACCTTC
TRBJ2-1 | TRBD2 | 14 | TRBV11-2 | . | CASSLSLGGNEQFF | TGTGCCAGCAGCTTATCGCTGGGGGGGAATGAGCAGTTCTTC
TRBJ1-4 | . | 14 | TRBV6-2/TRBV6-3 | . | CASSMDSRNEKLFF | TGTGCCAGCAGTATGGACAGCCGTAATGAAAAACTGTTTTTT
TRBJ1-2 | TRBD1 | 15 | TRBV3-1/TRBV3-2 | . | CASSQIGTGLGGYTF | TGTGCCAGCAGCCAGATTGGGACAGGCCTCGGTGGCTACACCTTC
TRBJ2-5 | TRBD1 | 16 | TRBV4-3 | . | CASSHSGTGNQETQYF | TGCGCCAGCAGCCACTCCGGGACAGGGAACCAAGAGACCCAGTACTTC
TRBJ2-3 | . | 14 | TRBV7-7 | . | CASSLLGAGDTQYF | TGTGCCAGCAGCTTATTGGGGGCAGGAGATACGCAGTATTTT
TRBJ1-1 | . | 12 | TRBV3-1/TRBV3-2 | . | CASSPPGHEAFF | TGTGCCAGCAGCCCCCCGGGGCATGAAGCTTTCTTT
TRBJ2-2 | . | 12 | TRBV24-1 | few | CATSDPRGELFF | TGTGCCACCAGTGATCCTCGGGGGGAGCTGTTTTTT
TRBJ1-5 | . | 12 | TRBV6-5 | . | CASQPLNQPQHF | TGTGCCAGCCAACCTCTCAATCAGCCCCAGCATTTT
TRBJ2-5 | TRBD2 | 17 | TRBV12-5 | . | CASGPGLAGGDSETQYF | TGTGCTAGTGGCCCTGGACTAGCGGGGGGGGACTCAGAGACCCAGTACTTC
TRBJ2-1 | . | 15 | TRBV18 | . | CASSPLGGPRNEQFF | TGTGCCAGCTCACCGTTGGGGGGCCCCAGGAATGAGCAGTTCTTC
TRBJ2-5 | TRBD1 | 14 | TRBV5-6 | . | CASSFQQGKETQYF | TGTGCCAGCAGCTTTCAACAGGGGAAAGAGACCCAGTACTTC
TRBJ2-3 | . | 11 | TRBV3-1/TRBV3-2 | once | CASTNTDTQYF | TGTGCCAGCACCAACACAGATACGCAGTATTTT
TRBJ1-2 | TRBD1 | 13 | TRBV24-1 | . | CATSVQGSYGYTF | TGTGCCACCAGTGTACAGGGGTCCTATGGCTACACCTTC
TRBJ2-3 | TRBD2 | 18 | TRBV27 | . | CASSPLNRGGAGPHTQYF | TGTGCCAGCAGTCCTCTAAATCGCGGGGGGGCGGGGCCACATACGCAGTATTTT
TRBJ1-5 | . | 17 | TRBV4-3 | . | CASSQEVGGRDNQPQHF | TGCGCCAGCAGCCAAGAAGTAGGTGGGCGGGACAATCAGCCCCAGCATTTT
TRBJ2-3 | TRBD2 | 16 | TRBV5-1 | . | CASSLLVAGGQDTQYF | TGCGCCAGCAGCTTGTTGGTAGCGGGGGGGCAAGATACGCAGTATTTT
TRBJ2-1 | . | 14 | TRBV6-2/TRBV6-3 | . | CASSYAQGRYEQFF | TGTGCCAGCAGTTACGCCCAGGGGAGGTATGAGCAGTTCTTC
TRBJ1-6 | . | 14 | TRBV18 | . | CASSPARDNSPLHF | TGTGCCAGCTCACCCGCTCGGGACAATTCACCCCTCCACTTT
TRBJ1-5 | . | 14 | TRBV25-1 | . | CASSEAGGNQPQHF | TGTGCCAGCAGTGAGGCAGGGGGCAATCAGCCCCAGCATTTT